Sequencing of this T cell receptor beta chain was carried out in a study of identical twins. Findings and limits, study-wide: Models predicted less out-of-frame TCR alpha sharing in monozygotic twins than was found.

Notes on this clonotype: The antigen remains unidentified.

Unique molecular identifiers were in the cDNA, with template-switch universal primer binding. TCRdb analysed the 5' RACE reads with MiXCR anew, one entry per CDR3 protein. The sample consists of hundreds of thousands of distinct CDR3 sequences, 5.5% to 7.5% of them appearing once. The V gene end was trimmed by 6 bases and the J gene end by 7 bases; junction bases not matched to a gene: 15. The CDR3 length is 17 residues. Sequencing used naive T cells sorted from blood. The J gene is TRBJ1-5, the V gene TRBV12-3 or TRBV12-4; 10 nucleotides line up with TRBD1. The receptor was isolated from a man between 18 and 35 years old in good health. This chain's CDR3 is CASRSADRGRVGQPQHF. In nucleotides, the CDR3 is TGTGCCAGCAGGTCGGCCGACAGGGGGCGAGTTGGACAGCCCCAGCATTTT.